The clone carrying this T cell receptor (beta chain) has a handful of counts. Its antigen is still unknown. Those patients with uncontrolled infection, other autoimmune disease, pregnancy or lactation were excluded. Cells are PBMCs isolated from about 10 ml of fresh blood. There were TCR beta CDR3 regions amplified from RNA transcripts. Primed by the HTBI set, a first-round RT-PCR was run on the TCR CDR3. TCRdb analysed the multiplex PCR reads with MiXCR anew, one entry per CDR3 protein. Here the sample spans some 320,000 distinct CDR3 sequences, roughly 13% being singletons. This entry comes from a study of T cells in Graves' hyperthyroidism and ophthalmopathy. Points from the study as a whole: Most thyroid clonotypes with frequency above 0.001 were detected in blood.

The clonotype originates from a woman aged 40 to 50 with Graves' ophthalmopathy. The sequencing sample was made of blood.

This chain's CDR3 is CASGLGPEGRSNQPQHF. CDR3 bases: TGTGCTAGTGGTTTGGGACCCGAGGGACGGTCAAATCAGCCCCAGCATTTT. The chain couples TRBV12-5 to TRBJ1-5, with D tentatively TRBD1 (5 bases). The CDR3 totals 17 residues. Trimming shortened V by 1 base and J by 4 bases, and 17 bases separated the two germline ends. CDR1 and CDR2 from the germline V gene are LGHNT and FRNRAP. Full variable domain (outside the CDR3, taken from reference TRBV12-5 and TRBJ1-5): DARVTQTPRHKVTEMGQEVTMRCQPILGHNTVFWYRQTMMQGLELLAYFRNRAPLDDSGMPKDRFSAEMPDATLATLKIQPSEPRDSAVYFCASGLGPEGRSNQPQHFGDGTRLSIL.